What follows is one T cell receptor (beta chain) and its context. The antigen is not known. These data come from a study of CD4 T cells in relation to SARS-CoV-2 and coronaviruses. General study results and limits: SARS-CoV-2-driven expansion was significantly weaker in crossreactive than monoreactive clones.

Before the COVID-19 pandemic, during about 2011-2019, CD4+ T cells were taken from unexposed donors. After roughly 9 days of culture, CD4+ T cells were isolated. Cultures held a few million PBMCs per well with about 10 IU/ml IL-2. Assay used: immunoSEQ multiplex PCR; TCRdb lists only in-frame clones, some missing. Of some 30,000 clones listed, about 78% are singletons. Germline V gives CDR1 MDHEN, CDR2 SYDVKM. Trimming stripped 8 bases from V and 3 bases from J, with 17 bases between. The length of the CDR3 is 15 residues. The clonotype originates from a human donor in good health. The specimen sequenced was CD4+ T cells from PBMCs, cultured in vitro. The J gene is TRBJ1-5, the V gene TRBV28; D call uncertain. The CDR3 bases are TGTGCCAGCGGCCCTGGGGTATTTGCCAATCAGCCCCAGCATTTT. Its protein is CASGPGVFANQPQHF.